These T cell receptor beta chains were read from a single sample in a study of cytomegalovirus exposure and HLA in healthy donors. Sequenced by immunoSEQ multiplex PCR; TCRdb stores in-frame clones only, minus some. The data show 90,000 to 120,000 clones, approximately 79% seen once. Sequenced sample: PBMCs. These receptor sequences come from a woman aged 40 to 50 in good health and CMV-seropositive. The CDR3 runs from the conserved cysteine through the conserved F or W. The order of the fields is J gene, clone size, CDR3 length, V gene, D gene, CDR3 protein, CDR3 DNA. A D gene is named only where the DNA matches it firmly. Clone size is shown for a subset of rows, as once, few, many or a class of expanded clone.

j_call: TRBJ2-7
clone_size: NA
cdr3_length: 13
v_call: TRBV5-1
d_call: TRBD1
cdr3_aa: CASSPDRAHEQYF
cdr3_nt: TGCGCCAGCAGCCCGGACAGGGCCCACGAGCAGTACTTC

j_call: TRBJ1-1
clone_size: NA
cdr3_length: 13
v_call: TRBV30
d_call: NA
cdr3_aa: CAWSVLGPTEAFF
cdr3_nt: TGTGCCTGGAGTGTACTAGGCCCCACTGAAGCTTTCTTT

j_call: TRBJ1-5
clone_size: NA
cdr3_length: 16
v_call: TRBV6-4
d_call: NA
cdr3_aa: CATRNADSHSNQPQHF
cdr3_nt: TGTGCCACCAGAAATGCGGACAGCCATAGCAATCAGCCCCAGCATTTT

j_call: TRBJ1-1
clone_size: NA
cdr3_length: 14
v_call: TRBV6-5
d_call: TRBD1
cdr3_aa: CASRQAQGDTEAFF
cdr3_nt: TGTGCCAGCAGGCAGGCGCAGGGGGACACTGAAGCTTTCTTT

j_call: TRBJ2-5
clone_size: NA
cdr3_length: 13
v_call: TRBV30
d_call: NA
cdr3_aa: CAWSRGGLETQYF
cdr3_nt: TGTGCCTGGAGTCGAGGAGGTCTGGAGACCCAGTACTTC

j_call: TRBJ2-1
clone_size: NA
cdr3_length: 16
v_call: TRBV9
d_call: TRBD2
cdr3_aa: CASSVSGGYIYNEQFF
cdr3_nt: TGTGCCAGCAGCGTCAGCGGGGGGTATATCTACAATGAGCAGTTCTTC

j_call: TRBJ1-1
clone_size: NA
cdr3_length: 15
v_call: TRBV6-5
d_call: TRBD1
cdr3_aa: CASRSPSTGTTEAFF
cdr3_nt: TGTGCCAGCAGGTCCCCCTCGACAGGGACGACTGAAGCTTTCTTT

j_call: TRBJ2-3
clone_size: NA
cdr3_length: 14
v_call: TRBV2
d_call: NA
cdr3_aa: CASMLRAYTDTQYF
cdr3_nt: TGTGCCAGCATGCTCAGGGCGTACACAGATACGCAGTATTTT

j_call: TRBJ2-7
clone_size: NA
cdr3_length: 12
v_call: TRBV30
d_call: NA
cdr3_aa: CAWSLSSYEQYF
cdr3_nt: TGTGCCTGGAGTCTTAGCTCCTACGAGCAGTACTTC

j_call: TRBJ2-7
clone_size: NA
cdr3_length: 15
v_call: TRBV6-5
d_call: NA
cdr3_aa: CASSFGPMGAYEQYF
cdr3_nt: TGTGCCAGCAGTTTCGGACCGATGGGAGCCTACGAGCAGTACTTC

j_call: TRBJ1-2
clone_size: NA
cdr3_length: 14
v_call: TRBV4-1
d_call: TRBD1
cdr3_aa: CASSQAQGGYGYTF
cdr3_nt: TGCGCCAGCAGCCAAGCGCAGGGGGGCTATGGCTACACCTTC

j_call: TRBJ1-1
clone_size: NA
cdr3_length: 11
v_call: TRBV7-3
d_call: NA
cdr3_aa: CASRGAGEAFF
cdr3_nt: TGTGCCAGCAGGGGGGCAGGTGAAGCTTTCTTT

j_call: TRBJ1-2
clone_size: NA
cdr3_length: 14
v_call: TRBV10-3
d_call: NA
cdr3_aa: CAITTTTGTYGYTF
cdr3_nt: TGTGCCATCACTACCACAACAGGGACCTATGGCTACACCTTC

j_call: TRBJ2-2
clone_size: NA
cdr3_length: 16
v_call: TRBV9
d_call: TRBD2
cdr3_aa: CASSGGPGLATGELFF
cdr3_nt: TGTGCCAGCAGCGGGGGACCGGGACTAGCCACCGGGGAGCTGTTTTTT

j_call: TRBJ1-6
clone_size: NA
cdr3_length: 15
v_call: TRBV5-1
d_call: NA
cdr3_aa: CASSLGVGENSPLHF
cdr3_nt: TGCGCCAGCAGCTTGGGGGTAGGGGAAAATTCACCCCTCCACTTT

j_call: TRBJ1-1
clone_size: NA
cdr3_length: 16
v_call: TRBV27
d_call: NA
cdr3_aa: CASSSHRVQINTEAFF
cdr3_nt: TGTGCCAGCAGTTCTCACAGGGTTCAGATAAACACTGAAGCTTTCTTT

j_call: TRBJ1-5
clone_size: NA
cdr3_length: 13
v_call: TRBV2
d_call: TRBD1
cdr3_aa: CASTEQGDQPQHF
cdr3_nt: TGTGCCAGCACCGAGCAGGGGGATCAGCCCCAGCATTTT

j_call: TRBJ1-4
clone_size: NA
cdr3_length: 14
v_call: TRBV5-1
d_call: TRBD1
cdr3_aa: CASSLSDRNEKLFF
cdr3_nt: TGCGCCAGCAGCCTGTCGGACAGGAATGAAAAACTGTTTTTT

j_call: TRBJ1-1
clone_size: few
cdr3_length: 13
v_call: TRBV30
d_call: NA
cdr3_aa: CAWGTGSGTEAFF
cdr3_nt: TGTGCCTGGGGAACAGGGAGCGGCACTGAAGCTTTCTTT

j_call: TRBJ1-5
clone_size: NA
cdr3_length: 15
v_call: TRBV30
d_call: TRBD1
cdr3_aa: CAWSVAGRGYQPQHF
cdr3_nt: TGTGCCTGGAGTGTAGCGGGCAGGGGGTATCAGCCCCAGCATTTT

j_call: TRBJ1-5
clone_size: NA
cdr3_length: 15
v_call: TRBV7-8
d_call: NA
cdr3_aa: CASSSSETANQPQHF
cdr3_nt: TGTGCCAGCAGCTCCTCAGAGACAGCTAATCAGCCCCAGCATTTT

j_call: TRBJ1-4
clone_size: few
cdr3_length: 16
v_call: TRBV13
d_call: TRBD1
cdr3_aa: CASSFARRGRGEKLFF
cdr3_nt: TGTGCCAGCAGCTTCGCTCGCAGGGGGCGGGGTGAAAAACTGTTTTTT

j_call: TRBJ1-5
clone_size: NA
cdr3_length: 15
v_call: TRBV5-1
d_call: TRBD1
cdr3_aa: CASSLGQGLNQPQHF
cdr3_nt: TGCGCCAGCAGCTTGGGACAGGGTCTCAATCAGCCCCAGCATTTT

j_call: TRBJ2-7
clone_size: NA
cdr3_length: 14
v_call: TRBV5-4
d_call: TRBD1
cdr3_aa: CASSPGTGAYEQYF
cdr3_nt: TGTGCCAGCAGCCCCGGGACAGGAGCCTACGAGCAGTACTTC

j_call: TRBJ1-2
clone_size: NA
cdr3_length: 11
v_call: TRBV5-1
d_call: NA
cdr3_aa: CASRQAYGYTF
cdr3_nt: TGCGCCAGCCGGCAGGCCTATGGCTACACCTTC

j_call: TRBJ2-3
clone_size: NA
cdr3_length: 13
v_call: TRBV9
d_call: NA
cdr3_aa: CASSATLADTQYF
cdr3_nt: TGTGCCAGCAGCGCTACTCTTGCAGATACGCAGTATTTT

j_call: TRBJ2-5
clone_size: NA
cdr3_length: 15
v_call: TRBV5-1
d_call: TRBD2
cdr3_aa: CASSEGGREGETQYF
cdr3_nt: TGCGCCAGCAGCGAGGGCGGCAGGGAGGGAGAGACCCAGTACTTC

j_call: TRBJ1-2
clone_size: once
cdr3_length: 15
v_call: TRBV6-1
d_call: NA
cdr3_aa: CASSEAHREGYGYTF
cdr3_nt: TGTGCCAGCAGTGAAGCGCACAGGGAAGGCTATGGCTACACCTTC

j_call: TRBJ2-2
clone_size: NA
cdr3_length: 14
v_call: TRBV9
d_call: NA
cdr3_aa: CASSVDADTGELFF
cdr3_nt: TGTGCCAGCAGCGTAGATGCGGACACCGGGGAGCTGTTTTTT

j_call: TRBJ1-6
clone_size: few
cdr3_length: 14
v_call: TRBV4-3
d_call: NA
cdr3_aa: CASTLGGVGSPLHF
cdr3_nt: TGCGCCAGCACCTTAGGGGGGGTAGGTTCACCCCTCCACTTT

j_call: TRBJ2-2
clone_size: NA
cdr3_length: 14
v_call: TRBV2
d_call: TRBD1
cdr3_aa: CACIGTGLAGELFF
cdr3_nt: TGTGCCTGCATTGGGACAGGGTTAGCCGGGGAGCTGTTTTTT

j_call: TRBJ1-4
clone_size: NA
cdr3_length: 15
v_call: TRBV30
d_call: NA
cdr3_aa: CACLYPQGLGEKLFF
cdr3_nt: TGTGCCTGCCTTTACCCCCAGGGGTTAGGCGAAAAACTGTTTTTT

j_call: TRBJ1-6
clone_size: few
cdr3_length: 15
v_call: TRBV5-5
d_call: NA
cdr3_aa: CASSFFQGWNSPLHF
cdr3_nt: TGTGCCAGCAGCTTTTTCCAGGGGTGGAATTCACCCCTCCACTTT

j_call: TRBJ2-1
clone_size: once
cdr3_length: 18
v_call: TRBV5-1
d_call: TRBD1
cdr3_aa: CASSDPEVPGQHYNEQFF
cdr3_nt: TGCGCCAGCAGCGACCCGGAGGTCCCGGGACAGCACTACAATGAGCAGTTCTTC

j_call: TRBJ2-5
clone_size: NA
cdr3_length: 13
v_call: TRBV30
d_call: TRBD2
cdr3_aa: CAWGTLGGETQYF
cdr3_nt: TGTGCCTGGGGCACTTTGGGAGGGGAGACCCAGTACTTC

j_call: TRBJ2-7
clone_size: NA
cdr3_length: 15
v_call: TRBV5-1
d_call: NA
cdr3_aa: CASSLDPGNSYEQYF
cdr3_nt: TGCGCCAGCAGCTTGGATCCCGGGAACTCCTACGAGCAGTACTTC

j_call: TRBJ2-7
clone_size: NA
cdr3_length: 12
v_call: TRBV7-9
d_call: NA
cdr3_aa: CASSFSEGVQYF
cdr3_nt: TGTGCCAGCAGCTTCTCAGAAGGGGTCCAGTACTTC